The rows below give T cell receptor beta chains drawn from one sample of a study of blood T cell repertoires in COVID-19. Libraries were prepared by immunoSEQ multiplex PCR; TCRdb keeps only in-frame clonotypes and omits some of them. The sample shows fewer than 200,000 clones, almost 85% of them seen only once. Sequencing was performed on peripheral blood. These receptors were taken from an elderly woman with COVID-19, enrolled during active disease. Each CDR3 is given without its conserved first and last residue. The D gene is left open where the match is weak.

j_call	d_call	v_call	cdr3_aa
TRBJ2-2	TRBD2	TRBV18	ASSLSSGSISGELF
TRBJ2-1	NA	TRBV28	ASSLQGDEQF
TRBJ1-2	TRBD1	TRBV11-2	ASTPTGGYGYT
TRBJ1-1	NA	TRBV27	ASSFRRGIKTNTEAF
TRBJ1-2	TRBD1	TRBV6-2/TRBV6-3	ASSYSRGQLYGYT
TRBJ2-1	TRBD2	TRBV5-4	ASSSSGGAREQF
TRBJ2-4	TRBD2	TRBV11-3	ASRGTSGGAKNIQY
TRBJ1-2	TRBD1	TRBV9	ASSARPGQGLRGLT
TRBJ1-1	NA	TRBV6-6	ASSYSLGGTEAF
TRBJ2-1	NA	TRBV5-6	ASSLVGGNEQF
TRBJ2-3	TRBD1	TRBV30	AWSVRDSYTQY
TRBJ2-7	TRBD1	TRBV27	ASGQDRANEQY
TRBJ2-5	NA	TRBV7-2	ASSLAGGGQLETQY
TRBJ1-1	NA	TRBV5-5	ASSDDSFEAF
TRBJ1-1	NA	TRBV25-1	ASSEWELNTEAF
TRBJ2-3	TRBD2	TRBV6-2/TRBV6-3	ASSRQRGGRDTQY
TRBJ2-3	NA	TRBV10-2	ASSASDKYTDTQY
TRBJ1-1	NA	TRBV12-2	ASRLRSGAGTEAF
TRBJ1-4	NA	TRBV10-3	AISMGGRGEKLF
TRBJ1-4	NA	TRBV6-5	AGRGQTNEKLF
TRBJ2-2	NA	TRBV27	ASAPGERRDTGELF
TRBJ2-3	NA	TRBV4-1	ASSQVGTGYTDTQY
TRBJ2-3	NA	TRBV12-3/TRBV12-4	ASSLGPIDTQY
TRBJ2-4	TRBD1	TRBV7-2	ASRPGTGRGLAKNIQY
TRBJ2-7	TRBD1	TRBV19	ASSRTGGLYEQY
TRBJ2-1	TRBD1	TRBV10-1	ASSDPGQGVNEQF
TRBJ1-4	NA	TRBV7-8	ASSRGPGFEKLF
TRBJ1-5	TRBD1	TRBV18	ASSPRQGVSNQPQH
TRBJ2-2	TRBD2	TRBV7-8	ASSPRTSGGTGGELF
TRBJ2-2	NA	TRBV6-5	ASRGPARTGELF